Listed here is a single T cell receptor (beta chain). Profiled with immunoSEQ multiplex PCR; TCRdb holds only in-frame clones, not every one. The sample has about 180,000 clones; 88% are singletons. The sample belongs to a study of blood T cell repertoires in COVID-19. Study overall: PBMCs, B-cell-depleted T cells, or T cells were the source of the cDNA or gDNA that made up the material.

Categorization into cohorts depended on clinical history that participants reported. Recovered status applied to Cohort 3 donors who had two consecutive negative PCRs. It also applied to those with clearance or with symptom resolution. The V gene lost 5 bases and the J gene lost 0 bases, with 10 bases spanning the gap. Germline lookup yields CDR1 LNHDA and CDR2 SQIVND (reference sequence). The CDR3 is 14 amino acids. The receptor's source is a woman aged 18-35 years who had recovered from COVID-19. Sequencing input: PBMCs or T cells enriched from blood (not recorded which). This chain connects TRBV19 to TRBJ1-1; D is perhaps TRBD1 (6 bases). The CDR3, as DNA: TGTGCCAGTAGTGAGGACAGCTTGAACACTGAAGCTTTCTTT. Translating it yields CASSEDSLNTEAFF.